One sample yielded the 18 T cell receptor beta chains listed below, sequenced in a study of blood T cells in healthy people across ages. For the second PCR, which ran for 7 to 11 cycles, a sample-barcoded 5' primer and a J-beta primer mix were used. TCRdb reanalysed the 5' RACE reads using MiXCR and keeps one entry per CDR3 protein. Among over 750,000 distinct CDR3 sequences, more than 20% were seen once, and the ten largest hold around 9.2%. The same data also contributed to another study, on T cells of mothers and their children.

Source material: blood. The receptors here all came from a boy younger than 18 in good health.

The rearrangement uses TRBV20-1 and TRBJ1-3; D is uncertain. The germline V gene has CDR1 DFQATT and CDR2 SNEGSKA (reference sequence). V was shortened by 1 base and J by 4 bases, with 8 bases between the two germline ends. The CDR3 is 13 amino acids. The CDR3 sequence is CSARVGLGNTIYF. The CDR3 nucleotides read TGCAGTGCTAGAGTGGGGTTAGGAAACACCATATATTTT.

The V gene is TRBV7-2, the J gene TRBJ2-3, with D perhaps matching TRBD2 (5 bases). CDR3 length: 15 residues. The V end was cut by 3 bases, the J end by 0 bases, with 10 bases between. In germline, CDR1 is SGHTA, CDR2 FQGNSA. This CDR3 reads CASSFYSGSTDTQYF. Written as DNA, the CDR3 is TGTGCCAGCAGCTTTTACAGCGGTAGCACAGATACGCAGTATTTT.

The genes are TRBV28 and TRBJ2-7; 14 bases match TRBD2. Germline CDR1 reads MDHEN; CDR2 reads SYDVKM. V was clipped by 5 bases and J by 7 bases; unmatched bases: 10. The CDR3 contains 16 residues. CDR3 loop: CASSPGGLAGVKEQYF. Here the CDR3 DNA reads TGTGCCAGCAGTCCCGGGGGACTAGCGGGAGTAAAAGAGCAGTACTTC.

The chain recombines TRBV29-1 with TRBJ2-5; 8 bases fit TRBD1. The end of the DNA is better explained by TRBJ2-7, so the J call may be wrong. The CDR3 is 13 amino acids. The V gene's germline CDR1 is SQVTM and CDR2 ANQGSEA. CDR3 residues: CSVVLGQGYEQYF. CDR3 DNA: TGCAGCGTTGTTCTAGGACAGGGCTACGAGCAGTACTTC.

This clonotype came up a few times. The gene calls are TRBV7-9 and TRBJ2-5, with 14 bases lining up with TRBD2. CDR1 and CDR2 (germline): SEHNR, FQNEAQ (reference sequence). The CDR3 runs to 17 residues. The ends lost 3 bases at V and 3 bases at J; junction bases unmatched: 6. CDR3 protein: CASSFPPGLAGEETQYF. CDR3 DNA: TGTGCCAGCAGCTTCCCCCCGGGACTAGCGGGGGAAGAGACCCAGTACTTC.

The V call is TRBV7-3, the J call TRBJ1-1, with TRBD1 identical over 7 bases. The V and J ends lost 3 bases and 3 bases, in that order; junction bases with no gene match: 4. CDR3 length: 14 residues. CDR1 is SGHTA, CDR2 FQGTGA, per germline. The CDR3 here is CASSFGQDDTEAFF. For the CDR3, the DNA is TGTGCCAGCAGCTTTGGACAGGACGACACTGAAGCTTTCTTT. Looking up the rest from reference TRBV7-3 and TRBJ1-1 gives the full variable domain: GAGVSQTPSNKVTEKGKYVELRCDPISGHTALYWYRQSLGQGPEFLIYFQGTGAADDSGLPNDRFFAVRPEGSVSTLKIQRTERGDSAVYLCASSFGQDDTEAFFGQGTRLTVV.

The CDR3, as DNA: TGTGCCAGCAGCTTAGCCCTAGCGGCCTACGAGCAGTACTTC. This encodes CASSLALAAYEQYF. V and J are TRBV7-9 and TRBJ2-5; 7 bases match TRBD2. The DNA end is more similar to TRBJ2-7, so the J call may be wrong. The CDR3 sequence is 14 residues long. Germline loops: CDR1 SEHNR, CDR2 FQNEAQ (reference sequence).

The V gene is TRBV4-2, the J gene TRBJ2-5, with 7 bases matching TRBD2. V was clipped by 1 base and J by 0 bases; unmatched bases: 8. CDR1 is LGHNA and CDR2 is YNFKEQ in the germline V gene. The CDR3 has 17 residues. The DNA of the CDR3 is TGTGCCAGCAGCCAAGGGACTAACGGGAGGTACCAAGAGACCCAGTACTTC. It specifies CASSQGTNGRYQETQYF.

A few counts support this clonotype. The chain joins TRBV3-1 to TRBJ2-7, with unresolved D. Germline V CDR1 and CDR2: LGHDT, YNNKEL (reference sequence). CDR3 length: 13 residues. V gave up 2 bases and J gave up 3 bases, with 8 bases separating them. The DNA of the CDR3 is TGTGCCAGCAGCCAATGGTCAGGCTACGAGCAGTACTTC. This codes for CASSQWSGYEQYF.

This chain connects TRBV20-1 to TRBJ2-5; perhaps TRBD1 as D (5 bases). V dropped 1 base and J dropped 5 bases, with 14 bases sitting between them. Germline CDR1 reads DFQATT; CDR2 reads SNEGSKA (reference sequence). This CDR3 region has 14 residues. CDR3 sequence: CSARVGAGLETQYF. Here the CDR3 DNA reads TGCAGTGCTAGAGTAGGGGCAGGGTTGGAGACCCAGTACTTC.

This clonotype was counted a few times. The DNA for the CDR3 is TGTGCCAGCAGTTACCGGGACTACAATGAGCAGTTCTTC. Its translation is CASSYRDYNEQFF. The chain joins TRBV6-2 or TRBV6-3 to TRBJ2-1, with D possibly matching TRBD2 (5 bases). Germline CDR1 reads MNHEY; CDR2 reads SVGEGT. The CDR3 contains 13 residues. V gave up 2 bases and J gave up 3 bases, with 5 bases separating them.

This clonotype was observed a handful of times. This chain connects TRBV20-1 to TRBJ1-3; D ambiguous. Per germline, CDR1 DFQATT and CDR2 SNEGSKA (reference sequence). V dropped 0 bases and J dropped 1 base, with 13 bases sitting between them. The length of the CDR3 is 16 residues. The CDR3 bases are TGCAGTGCTAGAGATCTCGGTGAAAGTTCTGGAAACACCATATATTTT. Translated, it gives CSARDLGESSGNTIYF.

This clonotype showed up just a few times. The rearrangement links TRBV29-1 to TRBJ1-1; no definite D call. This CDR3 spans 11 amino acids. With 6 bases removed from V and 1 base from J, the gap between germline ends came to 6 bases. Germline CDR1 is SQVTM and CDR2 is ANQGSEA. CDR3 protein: CSVAPNTEAFF. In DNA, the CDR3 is TGCAGCGTCGCCCCGAACACTGAAGCTTTCTTT. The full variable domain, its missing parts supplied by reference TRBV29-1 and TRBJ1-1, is SAVISQKPSRDICQRGTSLTIQCQVDSQVTMMFWYRQQPGQSLTLIATANQGSEATYESGFVIDKFPISRPNLTFSTLTVSNMSPEDSSIYLCSVAPNTEAFFGQGTRLTVV.

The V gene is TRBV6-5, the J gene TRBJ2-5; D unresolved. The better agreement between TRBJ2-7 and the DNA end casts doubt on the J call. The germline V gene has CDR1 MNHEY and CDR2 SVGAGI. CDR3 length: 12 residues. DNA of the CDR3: TGTGCCAGCACCGACTCTTCCTACGAGCAGTACTTC. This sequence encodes CASTDSSYEQYF.

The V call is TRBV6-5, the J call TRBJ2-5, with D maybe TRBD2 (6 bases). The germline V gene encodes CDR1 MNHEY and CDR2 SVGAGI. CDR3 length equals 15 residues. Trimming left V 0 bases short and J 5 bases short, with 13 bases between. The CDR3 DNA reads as TGTGCCAGCAGTTACTCGAACGGCCGGGGGGAGACCCAGTACTTC. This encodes CASSYSNGRGETQYF.

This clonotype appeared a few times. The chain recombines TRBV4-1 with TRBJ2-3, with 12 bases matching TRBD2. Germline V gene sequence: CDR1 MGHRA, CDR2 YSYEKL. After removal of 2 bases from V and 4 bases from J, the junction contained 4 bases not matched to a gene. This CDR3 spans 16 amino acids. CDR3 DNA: TGCGCCAGCAGCCAACCGACTAGCGGGAGTGCAGATACGCAGTATTTT. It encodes CASSQPTSGSADTQYF.

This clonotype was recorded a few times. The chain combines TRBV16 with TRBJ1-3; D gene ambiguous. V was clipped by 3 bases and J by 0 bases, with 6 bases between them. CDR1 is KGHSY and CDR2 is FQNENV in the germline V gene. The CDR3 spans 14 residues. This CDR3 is CASSQGYSGNTIYF. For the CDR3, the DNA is TGTGCCAGCAGCCAGGGCTACTCTGGAAACACCATATATTTT.

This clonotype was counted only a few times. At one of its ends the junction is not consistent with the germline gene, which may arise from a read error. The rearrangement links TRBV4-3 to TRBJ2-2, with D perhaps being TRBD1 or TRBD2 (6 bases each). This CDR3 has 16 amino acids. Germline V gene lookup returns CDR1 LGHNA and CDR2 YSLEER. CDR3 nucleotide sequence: TGCGCCAGCAGCCTTGATACGGGGGCGAACACCGGGGAGCTGTGTTTT. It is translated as CASSLDTGANTGELCF.